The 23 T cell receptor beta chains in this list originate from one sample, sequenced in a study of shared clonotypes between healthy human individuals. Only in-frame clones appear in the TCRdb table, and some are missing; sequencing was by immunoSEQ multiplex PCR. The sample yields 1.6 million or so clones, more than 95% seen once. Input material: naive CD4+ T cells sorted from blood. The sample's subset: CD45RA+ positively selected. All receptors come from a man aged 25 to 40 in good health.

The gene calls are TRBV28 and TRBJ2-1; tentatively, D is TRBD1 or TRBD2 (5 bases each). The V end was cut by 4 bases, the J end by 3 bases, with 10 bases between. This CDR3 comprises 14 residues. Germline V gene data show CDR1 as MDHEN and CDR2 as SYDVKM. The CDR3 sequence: CASSWDPDYNEQFF. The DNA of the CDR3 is TGTGCCAGCAGTTGGGACCCAGACTACAATGAGCAGTTCTTC.

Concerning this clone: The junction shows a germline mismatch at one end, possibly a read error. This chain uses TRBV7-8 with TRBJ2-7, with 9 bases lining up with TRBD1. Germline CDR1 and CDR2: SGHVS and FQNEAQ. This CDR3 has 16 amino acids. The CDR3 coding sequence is TGTGCCAGCAGCATAGCAAGGGACAGGGCTTGGCGCGAGCAGTACTTC. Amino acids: CASSIARDRAWREQYF.

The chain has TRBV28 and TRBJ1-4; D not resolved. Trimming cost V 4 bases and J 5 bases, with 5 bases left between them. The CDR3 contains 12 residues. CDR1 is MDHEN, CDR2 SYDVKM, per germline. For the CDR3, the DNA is TGTGCCAGCAGTTCCTTAAATGAAAAACTGTTTTTT. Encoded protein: CASSSLNEKLFF.

CDR3 nucleotide sequence: TGTGCCAGCAGCGTAGGGACAGTCGGTCAGCCCCAGCATTTT. As protein: CASSVGTVGQPQHF. The chain joins TRBV9 to TRBJ1-5, with D maybe TRBD1 (6 bases). Germline loops: CDR1 SGDLS, CDR2 YYNGEE. Between the trimmed V and J ends, which lost 0 bases and 6 bases, there was a span of 10 bases. CDR3 length: 14 amino acids.

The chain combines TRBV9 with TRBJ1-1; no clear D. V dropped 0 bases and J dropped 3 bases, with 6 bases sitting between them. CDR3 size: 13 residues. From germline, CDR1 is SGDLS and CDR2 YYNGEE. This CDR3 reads CASSVDPDTEAFF. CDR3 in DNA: TGTGCCAGCAGCGTAGACCCTGACACTGAAGCTTTCTTT.

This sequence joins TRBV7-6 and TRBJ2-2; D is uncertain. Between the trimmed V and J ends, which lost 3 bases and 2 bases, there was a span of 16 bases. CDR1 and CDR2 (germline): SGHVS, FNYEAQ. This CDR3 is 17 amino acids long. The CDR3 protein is CASSFGPLGSNTGELFF. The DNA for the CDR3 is TGTGCCAGCAGCTTTGGTCCCCTAGGATCAAACACCGGGGAGCTGTTTTTT.

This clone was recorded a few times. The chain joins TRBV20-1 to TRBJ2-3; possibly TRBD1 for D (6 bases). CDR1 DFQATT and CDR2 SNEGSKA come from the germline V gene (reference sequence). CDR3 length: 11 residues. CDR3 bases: TGCAGGGCTCAGGGGATAGATACGCAGTATTTT. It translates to CRAQGIDTQYF.

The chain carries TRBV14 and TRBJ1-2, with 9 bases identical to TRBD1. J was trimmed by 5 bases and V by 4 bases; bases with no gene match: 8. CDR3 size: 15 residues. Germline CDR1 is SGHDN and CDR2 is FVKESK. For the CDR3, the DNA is TGTGCCAGCAGCCTCTGGGGACAGGGCATTTATGGCTACACCTTC. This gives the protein CASSLWGQGIYGYTF.

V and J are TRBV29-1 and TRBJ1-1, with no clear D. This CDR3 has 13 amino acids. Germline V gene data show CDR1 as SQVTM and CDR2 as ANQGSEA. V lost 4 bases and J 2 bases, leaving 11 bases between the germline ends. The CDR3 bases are TGCAGCGTTGGGCCCGTTTTAAACACTGAAGCTTTCTTT. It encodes CSVGPVLNTEAFF.

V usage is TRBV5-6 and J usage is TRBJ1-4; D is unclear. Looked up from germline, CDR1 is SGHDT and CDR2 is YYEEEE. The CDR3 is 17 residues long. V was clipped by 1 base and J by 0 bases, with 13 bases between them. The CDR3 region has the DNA TGTGCCAGCAGCTTGCGAGGGCCAATTGCAACTAATGAAAAACTGTTTTTT. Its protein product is CASSLRGPIATNEKLFF. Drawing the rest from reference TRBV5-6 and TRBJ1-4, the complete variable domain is DAGVTQSPTHLIKTRGQQVTLRCSPKSGHDTVSWYQQALGQGPQFIFQYYEEEERQRGNFPDRFSGHQFPNYSSELNVNALLLGDSALYLCASSLRGPIATNEKLFFGSGTQLSVL.

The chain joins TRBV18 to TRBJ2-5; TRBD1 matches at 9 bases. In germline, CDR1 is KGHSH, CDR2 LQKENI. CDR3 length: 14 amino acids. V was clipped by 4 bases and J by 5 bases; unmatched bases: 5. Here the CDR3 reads CASSRDRVTETQYF. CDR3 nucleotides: TGTGCCAGCTCACGGGACAGGGTAACGGAGACCCAGTACTTC. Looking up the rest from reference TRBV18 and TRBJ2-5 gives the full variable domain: NAGVMQNPRHLVRRRGQEARLRCSPMKGHSHVYWYRQLPEEGLKFMVYLQKENIIDESGMPKERFSAEFPKEGPSILRIQQVVRGDSAAYFCASSRDRVTETQYFGPGTRLLVL.

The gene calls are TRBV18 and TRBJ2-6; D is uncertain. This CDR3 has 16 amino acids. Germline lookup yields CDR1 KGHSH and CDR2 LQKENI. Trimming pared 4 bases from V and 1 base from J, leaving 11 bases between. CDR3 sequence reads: CASSRSRQSGANVLTF. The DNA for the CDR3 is TGTGCCAGCTCACGCAGCCGCCAATCTGGGGCCAACGTCCTGACTTTC.

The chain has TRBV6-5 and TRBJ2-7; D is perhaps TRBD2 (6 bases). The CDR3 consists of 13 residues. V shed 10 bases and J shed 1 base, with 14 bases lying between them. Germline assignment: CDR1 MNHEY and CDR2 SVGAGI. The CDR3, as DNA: TGTGCCACTCAGAGAGGGAGGTCCTACGAGCAGTACTTC. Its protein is CATQRGRSYEQYF.

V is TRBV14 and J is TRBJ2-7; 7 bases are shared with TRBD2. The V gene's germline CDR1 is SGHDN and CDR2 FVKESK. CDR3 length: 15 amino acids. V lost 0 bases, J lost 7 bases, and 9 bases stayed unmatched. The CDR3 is CASSQDWGRAREQYF. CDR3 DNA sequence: TGTGCCAGCAGCCAAGATTGGGGGAGGGCCCGTGAGCAGTACTTC. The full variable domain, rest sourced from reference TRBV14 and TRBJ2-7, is EAGVTQFPSHSVIEKGQTVTLRCDPISGHDNLYWYRRVMGKEIKFLLHFVKESKQDESGMPNNRFLAERTGGTYSTLKVQPAELEDSGVYFCASSQDWGRAREQYFGPGTRLTVT.

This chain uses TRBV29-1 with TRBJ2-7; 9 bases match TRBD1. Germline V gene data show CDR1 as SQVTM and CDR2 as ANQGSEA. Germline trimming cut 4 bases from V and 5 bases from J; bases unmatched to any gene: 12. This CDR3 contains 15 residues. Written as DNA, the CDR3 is TGCAGCGTTGTACTCCCGGGACAGGGTATAAACGAGCAGTACTTC. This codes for CSVVLPGQGINEQYF.

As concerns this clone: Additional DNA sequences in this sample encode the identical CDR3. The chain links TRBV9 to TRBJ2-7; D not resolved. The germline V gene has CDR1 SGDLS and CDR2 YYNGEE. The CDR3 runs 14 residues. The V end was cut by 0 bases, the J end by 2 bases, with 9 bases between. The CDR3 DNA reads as TGTGCCAGCAGCGTAGCCGGGTATCCCTACGAGCAGTACTTC. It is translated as CASSVAGYPYEQYF.

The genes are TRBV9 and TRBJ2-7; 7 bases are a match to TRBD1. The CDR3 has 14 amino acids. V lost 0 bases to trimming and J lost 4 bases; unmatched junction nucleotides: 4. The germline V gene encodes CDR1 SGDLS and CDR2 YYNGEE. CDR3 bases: TGTGCCAGCAGCGTAGCGTACAGGGGATACGAGCAGTACTTC. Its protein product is CASSVAYRGYEQYF.

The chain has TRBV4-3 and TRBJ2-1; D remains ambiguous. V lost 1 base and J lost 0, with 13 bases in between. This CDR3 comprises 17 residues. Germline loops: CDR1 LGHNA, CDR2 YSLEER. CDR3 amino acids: CASSQAVTPSSYNEQFF. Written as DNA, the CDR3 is TGCGCCAGCAGCCAAGCCGTGACCCCGAGCTCCTACAATGAGCAGTTCTTC.

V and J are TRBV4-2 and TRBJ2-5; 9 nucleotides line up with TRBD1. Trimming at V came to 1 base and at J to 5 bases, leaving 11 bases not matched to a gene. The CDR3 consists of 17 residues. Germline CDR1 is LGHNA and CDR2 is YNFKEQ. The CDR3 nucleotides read TGTGCCAGCAGCCAAGCCCAACAGGGGGCTCTTGGGGAGACCCAGTACTTC. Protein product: CASSQAQQGALGETQYF.

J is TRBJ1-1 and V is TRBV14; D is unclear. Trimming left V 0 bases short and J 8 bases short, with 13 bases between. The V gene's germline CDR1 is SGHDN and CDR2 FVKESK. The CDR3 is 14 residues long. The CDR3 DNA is TGTGCCAGCAGCCAAGAGTGGGTTGTGGGCGAAGCTTTCTTT. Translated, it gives CASSQEWVVGEAFF.

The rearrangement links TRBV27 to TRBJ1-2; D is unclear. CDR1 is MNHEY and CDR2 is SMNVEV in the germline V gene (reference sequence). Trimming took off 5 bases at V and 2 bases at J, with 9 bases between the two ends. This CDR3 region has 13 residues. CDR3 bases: TGTGCCAGCAGTCGCACCGAAAACTATGGCTACACCTTC. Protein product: CASSRTENYGYTF.

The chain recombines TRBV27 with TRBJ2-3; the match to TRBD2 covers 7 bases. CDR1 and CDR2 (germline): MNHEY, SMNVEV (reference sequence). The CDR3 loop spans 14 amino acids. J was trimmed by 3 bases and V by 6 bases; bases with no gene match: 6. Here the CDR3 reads CASSRVGGTDTQYF. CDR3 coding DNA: TGTGCCAGCAGCCGGGTGGGAGGGACAGATACGCAGTATTTT.

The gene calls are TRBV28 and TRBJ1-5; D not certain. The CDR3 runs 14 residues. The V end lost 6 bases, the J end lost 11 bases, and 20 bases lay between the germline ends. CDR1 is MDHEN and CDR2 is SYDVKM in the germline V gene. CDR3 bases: TGTGCCAGCAGAGTCCCGGGAGGTTTGGTAGCCCAGCATTTT. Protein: CASRVPGGLVAQHF.